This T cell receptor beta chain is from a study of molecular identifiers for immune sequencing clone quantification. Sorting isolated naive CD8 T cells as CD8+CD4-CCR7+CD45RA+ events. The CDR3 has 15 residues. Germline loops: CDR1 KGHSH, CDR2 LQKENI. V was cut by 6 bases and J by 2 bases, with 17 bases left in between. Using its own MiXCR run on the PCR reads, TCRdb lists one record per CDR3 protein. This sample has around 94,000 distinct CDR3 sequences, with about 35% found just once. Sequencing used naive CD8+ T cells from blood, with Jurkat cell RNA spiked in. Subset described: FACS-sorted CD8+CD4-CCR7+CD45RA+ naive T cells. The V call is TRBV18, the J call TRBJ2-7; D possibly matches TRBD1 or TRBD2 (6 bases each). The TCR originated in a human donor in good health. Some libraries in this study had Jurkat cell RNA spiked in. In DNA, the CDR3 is TGTGCCAGCTCTCCTAGCGTTGGGGGCCCCTACGAGCAGTACTTC. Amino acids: CASSPSVGGPYEQYF. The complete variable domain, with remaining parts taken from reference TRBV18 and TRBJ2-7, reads NAGVMQNPRHLVRRRGQEARLRCSPMKGHSHVYWYRQLPEEGLKFMVYLQKENIIDESGMPKERFSAEFPKEGPSILRIQQVVRGDSAAYFCASSPSVGGPYEQYFGPGTRLTVT.